The clone carrying this TCR beta chain was counted a few times. Its specificity is unknown. The data originate from a study of CD8 T cells in ankylosing spondylitis. Study-level points and caveats: Characteristic of ankylosing spondylitis blood, it appeared, was a TCR beta motif comprising 7 to 9 highly homologous variants. Certain motif variants had earlier appeared in reactive arthritis synovial fluid and blood. Matched ankylosing spondylitis synovial fluid reportedly showed significant enrichment of disease-linked clones.

MiXCR was run by TCRdb on the 5' RACE reads, yielding one entry per CDR3 protein. The table records approximately 220,000 distinct CDR3 sequences, about 26% of them present only once. The V gene's germline CDR1 is DFQATT and CDR2 SNEGSKA (reference sequence). The V end lost 6 bases, the J end lost 3 bases, and 18 bases lay between the germline ends. This CDR3 region has 15 residues. The TCR was taken from a male donor with ankylosing spondylitis or in good health (not recorded which). The chain uses TRBV20-1 and TRBJ1-5; tentatively, D is TRBD1 (5 bases). Sequenced material: blood, either unsorted or a sorted T cell fraction (not recorded which). CDR3 region: CSAGGTGRNNQPQHF. CDR3 bases: TGCAGTGCGGGAGGGACGGGGAGGAACAATCAGCCCCAGCATTTT.